Each of the 20 T cell receptor beta chains below was sequenced from the same sample in a study of blood T cell dynamics during melanoma immunotherapy. Regarding time point: pre-treatment baseline. Libraries were prepared by immunoSEQ multiplex PCR; TCRdb keeps only in-frame clonotypes and omits some of them. Of roughly 13,000 clones detected, 90% to 95% appear once; the ten largest clones hold 0.18%. Material: effector memory CD8+ T cells from blood, obtained from a patient treated with checkpoint blockade. All receptors come from a human donor with melanoma.

This chain links TRBV27 with TRBJ2-7; perhaps TRBD2 as D (6 bases). The V gene's germline CDR1 is MNHEY and CDR2 SMNVEV (reference sequence). With 5 bases removed from V and 2 bases from J, the gap between germline ends came to 19 bases. The CDR3 runs to 16 residues. In nucleotides, the CDR3 is TGTGCCAGCAGTCTTCAATCCGCTAGCGTACCCTACGAGCAGTACTTC. It yields the protein CASSLQSASVPYEQYF.

The chain carries TRBV4-1 and TRBJ2-5; no definite D call. The CDR3 sequence is 17 residues long. Looked up from germline, CDR1 is MGHRA and CDR2 is YSYEKL. Trimming removed 2 bases from V and 2 bases from J, with 18 bases in between. Written as DNA, the CDR3 is TGCGCCAGCAGCCAACGAAGTTTGGCAGAAATTCAAGAGACCCAGTACTTC. Its translation is CASSQRSLAEIQETQYF.

The CDR3 DNA sequence: TGTGCCAGCAGCTCCAATACCAACTATGGCTACACCTTC. It codes for CASSSNTNYGYTF. The chain employs TRBV27 and TRBJ1-2; D is unclear. Per the germline V gene, CDR1 is MNHEY and CDR2 is SMNVEV (reference sequence). Between the trimmed V and J ends, which lost 6 bases and 2 bases, there was a span of 10 bases. CDR3 length equals 13 residues.

J is TRBJ1-2 and V is TRBV10-3; 9 bases are shared with TRBD1. The CDR3 runs 15 residues. J was trimmed by 7 bases and V by 0 bases; bases with no gene match: 6. Germline lookup yields CDR1 ENHRY and CDR2 SYGVKD. For the CDR3, the DNA is TGTGCCATCAGTGAGTCGGGGGACAGGGTGTCTGGCTACACCTTC. The encoded protein is CAISESGDRVSGYTF.

The chain has TRBV6-5 and TRBJ2-5, with 7 nucleotides matching TRBD1. This CDR3 spans 12 amino acids. Germline V gene lookup returns CDR1 MNHEY and CDR2 SVGAGI. V was pared by 7 bases and J by 3 bases, with 2 bases of the junction left unmatched. CDR3 coding DNA: TGTGCCAGCACCGGGACAGAAGAGACCCAGTACTTC. It codes for CASTGTEETQYF.

The chain has TRBV7-9 and TRBJ2-5; D may be TRBD1 (8 bases). Germline V CDR1 and CDR2: SEHNR, FQNEAQ (reference sequence). Trimming shortened V by 5 bases and J by 4 bases, and 29 bases separated the two germline ends. CDR3 size: 19 residues. CDR3 sequence: CASSQPGERDRQIGETQYF. The DNA for the CDR3 is TGTGCCAGCAGCCAACCGGGAGAGCGGGACAGGCAAATAGGAGAGACCCAGTACTTC.

The rearrangement links TRBV6-1 to TRBJ1-4; D not resolved. Germline values: CDR1 MNHNS, CDR2 SASEGT. Trimming removed 6 bases from V and 7 bases from J, with 9 bases in between. The CDR3 loop spans 12 amino acids. CDR3 region: CASRGSGEKLFF. The CDR3 region has the DNA TGTGCCAGCAGGGGCTCAGGTGAAAAACTGTTTTTT.

This clone appeared a few times. The chain recombines TRBV7-9 with TRBJ1-1, with D maybe TRBD1 (5 bases). Per the germline V gene, CDR1 is SEHNR and CDR2 is FQNEAQ (reference sequence). V gave up 5 bases and J gave up 4 bases, with 17 bases separating them. The CDR3 extends over 15 amino acids. CDR3 residues: CASSEGAVGGTEAFF. The CDR3, as DNA: TGTGCCAGCAGCGAAGGGGCAGTTGGGGGCACTGAAGCTTTCTTT.

This clone was counted a few times. The rearrangement joins TRBV27 to TRBJ2-5; TRBD2 aligns across 7 bases. Trimming removed 3 bases from V and 5 bases from J; junction bases left unmatched: 0. CDR3 size: 12 residues. Germline loops: CDR1 MNHEY, CDR2 SMNVEV (reference sequence). The CDR3 reads CASSFGGETQYF. Written as DNA, the CDR3 is TGTGCCAGCAGTTTCGGGGGGGAGACCCAGTACTTC.

The chain combines TRBV6-1 with TRBJ2-6; 7 nucleotides align to TRBD1. The CDR3 contains 14 residues. CDR1 is MNHNS and CDR2 is SASEGT in the germline V gene. Trimming took 2 bases from V and 7 from J; bases not matched to a gene: 2. CDR3 sequence (DNA): TGTGCCAGCAGTGAACGGACAGGAGCCAACGTCCTGACTTTC. Residues: CASSERTGANVLTF.

The DNA of the CDR3 is TGCAGCGTTGAAGTCTCCTCCTACGAGCAGTACTTC. Translating it yields CSVEVSSYEQYF. The rearrangement links TRBV29-1 to TRBJ2-7; no clear D gene. Germline loops: CDR1 SQVTM, CDR2 ANQGSEA. Trimming took 1 base from V and 0 from J, leaving 4 bases between them. The CDR3 loop spans 12 amino acids.

This clone was seen just once. Written as DNA, the CDR3 is TGTGCCAGCAGTTTTGGCAGGAGCTCCTACAATGAGCAGTTCTTC. This translates into CASSFGRSSYNEQFF. The genes are TRBV27 and TRBJ2-1; D is ambiguous. This CDR3 comprises 15 residues. Germline CDR1 is MNHEY and CDR2 is SMNVEV (reference sequence). V dropped 3 bases and J dropped 0 bases, with 9 bases sitting between them.

This sequence joins TRBV5-4 and TRBJ2-1; TRBD1 matches 9 bases. The V gene end was trimmed by 4 bases and the J gene end by 0 bases; junction bases not matched to a gene: 2. CDR3 length: 15 residues. Germline values: CDR1 SGHNT, CDR2 YYREEE (reference sequence). This chain's CDR3 is CASSDRGSSYNEQFF. The CDR3 DNA reads TGTGCCAGCAGCGACAGGGGGAGCTCCTACAATGAGCAGTTCTTC.

The V call is TRBV19, the J call TRBJ1-1; D possibly corresponds to TRBD1 (5 bases). The germline V and J ends were trimmed by 3 bases and 4 bases, with 9 bases remaining between them. The CDR3 has 13 residues. Germline V gene sequence: CDR1 LNHDA, CDR2 SQIVND (reference sequence). CDR3 in DNA: TGTGCCAGTAGTATCGGCGACAGCACTGAAGCTTTCTTT. Translating gives CASSIGDSTEAFF.

The V gene is TRBV11-2, the J gene TRBJ2-2; D tentatively fits TRBD1 or TRBD2 (5 bases each). CDR3 size: 16 residues. Germline CDR1 SGHAT, CDR2 FQNNGV. The V and J ends lost 1 base and 1 base respectively, with 10 bases between them. CDR3 loop: CASSLVGGGNTGELFF. The DNA for the CDR3 is TGTGCCAGCAGCTTAGTTGGTGGGGGGAACACCGGGGAGCTGTTTTTT.

The rearrangement links TRBV9 to TRBJ1-2, with no clear D. Germline assignment: CDR1 SGDLS and CDR2 YYNGEE. This CDR3 is built from 11 residues. V was cut by 3 bases and J by 7 bases, with 7 bases left in between. For the CDR3, the DNA is TGTGCCAGCAGCGCTATGGGTGGCTACACCTTC. Translating it yields CASSAMGGYTF.

The V call is TRBV19, the J call TRBJ2-3; TRBD2 might be the D (5 bases). The CDR3 is 15 residues long. V was trimmed by 2 bases and J by 0 bases, leaving 9 bases between them. CDR1 and CDR2 (germline): LNHDA, SQIVND (reference sequence). CDR3 in DNA: TGTGCCAGTAGTATATTAGCGTCAAGCACAGATACGCAGTATTTT. This encodes CASSILASSTDTQYF.

This clone was recorded only once. The rearrangement links TRBV6-1 to TRBJ1-4; no firm D call. V was shortened by 2 bases and J by 1 base, with 11 bases between the two germline ends. CDR1 is MNHNS, CDR2 SASEGT, per germline. The CDR3 length is 16 residues. In DNA, the CDR3 is TGTGCCAGCAGTGAAAGGGTAGGAAGAACTAATGAAAAACTGTTTTTT. Protein: CASSERVGRTNEKLFF.

The chain links TRBV11-2 to TRBJ2-3; D may match TRBD1 or TRBD2 (6 bases each). CDR3 length: 16 residues. In germline, CDR1 is SGHAT, CDR2 FQNNGV. The germline V and J ends were trimmed by 3 bases and 3 bases, with 16 bases remaining between them. The CDR3 spells CASSFVWGRDTDTQYF. The CDR3 DNA follows: TGTGCCAGCAGCTTTGTCTGGGGGCGGGATACAGATACGCAGTATTTT. Variable domain in full (rest from reference TRBV11-2 and TRBJ2-3): EAGVAQSPRYKIIEKRQSVAFWCNPISGHATLYWYQQILGQGPKLLIQFQNNGVVDDSQLPKDRFSAERLKGVDSTLKIQPAKLEDSAVYLCASSFVWGRDTDTQYFGPGTRLTVL.

The rearrangement joins TRBV5-1 to TRBJ2-3, with 10 nucleotides matching TRBD2. The CDR3 extends over 15 amino acids. Germline V lookup: CDR1 SGHRS, CDR2 YFSETQ. The J segment lost 2 bases and the V segment lost 2 bases, leaving 2 bases of the junction unmatched. CDR3 sequence (DNA): TGCGCCAGCAGCTTACTAGCGGGAACCACAGATACGCAGTATTTT. Its translation is CASSLLAGTTDTQYF.